A selection of T cell receptor beta chains follows, all from one sample in a study of blood T cell repertoires in COVID-19. Here immunoSEQ multiplex PCR was the method, and the copy in TCRdb shows in-frame clones only, minus some. Of about 160,000 clones in the sample, under 85% are singletons; the top ten hold around 2.8%. The specimen sequenced was peripheral blood. These receptors were collected from an older man with acute or convalescent COVID-19. Each CDR3 is given with its conserved first and last residue. D genes are given only for firm matches. Only some rows state a clone size, as once, few, many or a class for expanded clones.

j_gene: TRBJ2-3
d_gene: TRBD1
abundance: .
v_gene: TRBV6-4
CDR3aa: CASSETPTGGADTQYF
CDR3nt: TGTGCCAGCAGTGAGACCCCGACAGGGGGCGCGGATACGCAGTATTTT

j_gene: TRBJ2-7
d_gene: TRBD2
abundance: .
v_gene: TRBV29-1
CDR3aa: CSARTSGSYEQYF
CDR3nt: TGCAGCGCCAGGACTAGCGGGTCCTACGAGCAGTACTTC

j_gene: TRBJ1-2
d_gene: TRBD1
abundance: .
v_gene: TRBV19
CDR3aa: CASAQGARRYGYTF
CDR3nt: TGTGCCAGTGCACAGGGGGCGCGTCGGTATGGCTACACCTTC

j_gene: TRBJ2-7
d_gene: .
abundance: .
v_gene: TRBV2
CDR3aa: CASSEVGWGRSYEQYF
CDR3nt: TGTGCCAGCAGTGAAGTAGGGTGGGGGCGCAGCTACGAGCAGTACTTC

j_gene: TRBJ2-3
d_gene: TRBD1
abundance: .
v_gene: TRBV3-1/TRBV3-2
CDR3aa: CASSQRGGRGTDTQYF
CDR3nt: TGTGCCAGCAGCCAAAGAGGGGGCAGGGGCACAGATACGCAGTATTTT

j_gene: TRBJ2-2
d_gene: .
abundance: .
v_gene: TRBV12-3/TRBV12-4
CDR3aa: CAIPGNTGELFF
CDR3nt: TGTGCCATCCCCGGGAACACCGGGGAGCTGTTTTTT

j_gene: TRBJ2-3
d_gene: .
abundance: .
v_gene: TRBV10-1
CDR3aa: CASRAGISYTDTQYF
CDR3nt: TGCGCCAGCAGGGCCGGGATTTCTTACACAGATACGCAGTATTTT

j_gene: TRBJ2-7
d_gene: .
abundance: .
v_gene: TRBV5-6
CDR3aa: CASRETGNSYEQYF
CDR3nt: TGTGCCAGCCGTGAGACAGGAAACTCCTACGAGCAGTACTTC

j_gene: TRBJ2-2
d_gene: .
abundance: .
v_gene: TRBV6-2/TRBV6-3
CDR3aa: CASSWTDPNTGELFF
CDR3nt: TGTGCCAGCAGTTGGACAGATCCGAACACCGGGGAGCTGTTTTTT

j_gene: TRBJ2-3
d_gene: TRBD2
abundance: few
v_gene: TRBV4-2
CDR3aa: CASSQTLAGGDTQYF
CDR3nt: TGTGCCAGCAGCCAAACCCTAGCGGGAGGAGATACGCAGTATTTT

j_gene: TRBJ2-7
d_gene: .
abundance: .
v_gene: TRBV5-4
CDR3aa: CASSLVPGLGNEQYF
CDR3nt: TGTGCCAGCAGCTTGGTGCCGGGACTCGGAAACGAGCAGTACTTC

j_gene: TRBJ2-2
d_gene: TRBD2
abundance: once
v_gene: TRBV24-1
CDR3aa: CATGGLAGSGTGELFF
CDR3nt: TGTGCCACCGGAGGGCTAGCGGGATCGGGCACCGGGGAGCTGTTTTTT

j_gene: TRBJ2-7
d_gene: .
abundance: few
v_gene: TRBV6-5
CDR3aa: CASISGASSYEQYF
CDR3nt: TGTGCCAGCATCTCAGGGGCCAGCTCCTACGAGCAGTACTTC

j_gene: TRBJ2-2
d_gene: .
abundance: .
v_gene: TRBV2
CDR3aa: CASRAEGTGELFF
CDR3nt: TGTGCCAGCAGGGCTGAGGGCACCGGGGAGCTGTTTTTT

j_gene: TRBJ1-1
d_gene: TRBD1
abundance: .
v_gene: TRBV19
CDR3aa: CASSIWTGASGTEAFF
CDR3nt: TGTGCCAGTAGTATTTGGACAGGGGCTTCGGGGACTGAAGCTTTCTTT